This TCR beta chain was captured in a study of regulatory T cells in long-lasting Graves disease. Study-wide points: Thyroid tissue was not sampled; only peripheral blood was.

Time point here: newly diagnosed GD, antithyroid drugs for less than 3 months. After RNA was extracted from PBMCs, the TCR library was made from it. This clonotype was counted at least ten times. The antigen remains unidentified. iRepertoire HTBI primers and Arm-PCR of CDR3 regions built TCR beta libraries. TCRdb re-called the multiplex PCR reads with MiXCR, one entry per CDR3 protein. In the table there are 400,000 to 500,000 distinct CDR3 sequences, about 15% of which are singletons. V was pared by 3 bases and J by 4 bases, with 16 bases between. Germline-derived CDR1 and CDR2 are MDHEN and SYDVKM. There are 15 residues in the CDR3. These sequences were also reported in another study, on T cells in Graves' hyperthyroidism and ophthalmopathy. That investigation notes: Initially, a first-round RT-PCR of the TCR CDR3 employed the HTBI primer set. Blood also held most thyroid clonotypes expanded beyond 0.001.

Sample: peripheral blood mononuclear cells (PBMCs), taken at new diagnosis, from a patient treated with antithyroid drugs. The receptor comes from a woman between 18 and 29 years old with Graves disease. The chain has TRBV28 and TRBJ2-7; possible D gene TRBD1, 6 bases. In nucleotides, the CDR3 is TGTGCCAGCAGTTTCCTTCCGGGACAACTTTACGAGCAGTACTTC. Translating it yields CASSFLPGQLYEQYF.